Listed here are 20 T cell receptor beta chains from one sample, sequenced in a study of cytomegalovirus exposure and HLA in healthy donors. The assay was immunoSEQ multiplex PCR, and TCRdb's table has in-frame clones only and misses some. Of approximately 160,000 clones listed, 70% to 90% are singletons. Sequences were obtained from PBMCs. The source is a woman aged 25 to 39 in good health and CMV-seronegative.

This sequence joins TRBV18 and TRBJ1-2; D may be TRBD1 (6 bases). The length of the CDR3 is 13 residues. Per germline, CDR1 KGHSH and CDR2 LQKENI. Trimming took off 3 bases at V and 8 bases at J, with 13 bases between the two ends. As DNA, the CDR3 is TGTGCCAGCTCACCCAGGGGACTCGACGGCTACACCTTC. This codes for CASSPRGLDGYTF.

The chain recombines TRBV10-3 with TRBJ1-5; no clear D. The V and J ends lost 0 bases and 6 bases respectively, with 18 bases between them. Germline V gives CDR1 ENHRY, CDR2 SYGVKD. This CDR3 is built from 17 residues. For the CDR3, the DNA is TGTGCCATCAGTGAGTCGATTACTGGCCTGGGGAGTCAGCCCCAGCATTTT. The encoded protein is CAISESITGLGSQPQHF.

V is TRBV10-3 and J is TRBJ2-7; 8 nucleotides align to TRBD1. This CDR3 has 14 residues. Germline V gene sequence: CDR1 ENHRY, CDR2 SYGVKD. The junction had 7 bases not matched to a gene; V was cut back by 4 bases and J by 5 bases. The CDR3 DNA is TGTGCCATCAGTGCCGGACAGGGATCGAACGAGCAGTACTTC. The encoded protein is CAISAGQGSNEQYF.

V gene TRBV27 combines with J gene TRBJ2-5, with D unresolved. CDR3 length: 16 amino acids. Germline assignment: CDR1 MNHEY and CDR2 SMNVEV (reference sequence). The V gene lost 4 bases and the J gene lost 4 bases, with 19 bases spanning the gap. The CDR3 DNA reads TGTGCCAGCAGTTCCTCCACTTATAGAATGGGAGAGACCCAGTACTTC. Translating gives CASSSSTYRMGETQYF.

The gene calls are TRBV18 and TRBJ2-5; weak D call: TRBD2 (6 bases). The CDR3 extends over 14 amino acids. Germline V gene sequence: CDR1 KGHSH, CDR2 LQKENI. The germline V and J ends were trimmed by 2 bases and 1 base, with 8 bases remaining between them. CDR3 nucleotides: TGTGCCAGCTCACCAGTGGGAGGCCAAGAGACCCAGTACTTC. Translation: CASSPVGGQETQYF.

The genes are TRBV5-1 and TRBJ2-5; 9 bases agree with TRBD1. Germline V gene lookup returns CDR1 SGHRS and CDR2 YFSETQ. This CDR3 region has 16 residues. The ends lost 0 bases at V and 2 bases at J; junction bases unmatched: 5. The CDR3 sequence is CASSLALTGGQETQYF. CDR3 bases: TGCGCCAGCAGCTTGGCCCTGACAGGGGGTCAAGAGACCCAGTACTTC.

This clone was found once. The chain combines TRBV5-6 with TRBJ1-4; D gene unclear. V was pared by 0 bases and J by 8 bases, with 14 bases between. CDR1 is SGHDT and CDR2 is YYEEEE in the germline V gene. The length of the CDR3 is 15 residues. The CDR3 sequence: CASSLGPLGREKLFF. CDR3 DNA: TGTGCCAGCAGCTTGGGTCCTCTCGGTCGGGAAAAACTGTTTTTT.

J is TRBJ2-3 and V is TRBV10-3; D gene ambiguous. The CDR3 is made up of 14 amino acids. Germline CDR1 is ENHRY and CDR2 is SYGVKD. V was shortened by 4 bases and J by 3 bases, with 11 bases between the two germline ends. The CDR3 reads CAISAEKTTDTQYF. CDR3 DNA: TGTGCCATCAGTGCTGAGAAGACAACAGATACGCAGTATTTT.

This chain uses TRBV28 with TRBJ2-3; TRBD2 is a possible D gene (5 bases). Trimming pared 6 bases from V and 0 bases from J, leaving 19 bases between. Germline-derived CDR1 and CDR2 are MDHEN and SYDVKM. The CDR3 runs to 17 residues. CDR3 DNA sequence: TGTGCCAGCAGGCGGAGCGGTAGCTCCACTAGCACAGATACGCAGTATTTT. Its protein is CASRRSGSSTSTDTQYF.

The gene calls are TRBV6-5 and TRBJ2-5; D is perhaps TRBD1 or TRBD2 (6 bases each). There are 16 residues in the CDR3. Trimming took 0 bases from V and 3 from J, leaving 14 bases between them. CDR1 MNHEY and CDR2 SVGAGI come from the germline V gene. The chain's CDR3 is CASSYSPSGAKETQYF. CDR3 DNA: TGTGCCAGCAGTTACTCCCCCTCGGGGGCCAAAGAGACCCAGTACTTC.

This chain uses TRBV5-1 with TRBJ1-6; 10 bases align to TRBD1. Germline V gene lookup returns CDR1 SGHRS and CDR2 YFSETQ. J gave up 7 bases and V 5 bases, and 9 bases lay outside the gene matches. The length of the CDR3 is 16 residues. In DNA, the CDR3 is TGCGCCAGCAGTTACGAACTGGGACAGGGGAATTCACCCCTCCACTTT. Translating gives CASSYELGQGNSPLHF.

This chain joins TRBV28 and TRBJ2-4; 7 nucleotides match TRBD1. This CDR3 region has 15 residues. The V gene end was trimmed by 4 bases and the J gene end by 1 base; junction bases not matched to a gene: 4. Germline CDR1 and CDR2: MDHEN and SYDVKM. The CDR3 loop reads CASSSTGAAKNIQYF. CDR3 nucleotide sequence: TGTGCCAGCAGTTCCACAGGGGCGGCCAAAAACATTCAGTACTTC.

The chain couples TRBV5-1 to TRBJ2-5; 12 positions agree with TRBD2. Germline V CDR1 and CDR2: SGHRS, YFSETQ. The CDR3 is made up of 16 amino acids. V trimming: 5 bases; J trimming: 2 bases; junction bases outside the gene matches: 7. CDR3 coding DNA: TGCGCCAGCAGTACCTCACTAGCGGGAGGACAAGAGACCCAGTACTTC. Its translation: CASSTSLAGGQETQYF.

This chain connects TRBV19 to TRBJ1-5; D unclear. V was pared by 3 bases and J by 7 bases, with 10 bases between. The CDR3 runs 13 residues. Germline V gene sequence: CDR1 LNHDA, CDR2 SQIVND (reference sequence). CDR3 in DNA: TGTGCCAGTAGTATGAGCGAGTCCCAGCCCCAGCATTTT. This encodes CASSMSESQPQHF.

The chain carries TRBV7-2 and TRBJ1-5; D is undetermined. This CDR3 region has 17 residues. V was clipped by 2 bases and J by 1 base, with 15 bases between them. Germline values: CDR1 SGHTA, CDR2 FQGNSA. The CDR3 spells CASSLFHTPGSNQPQHF. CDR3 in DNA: TGTGCCAGCAGCTTATTTCACACTCCGGGGAGCAATCAGCCCCAGCATTTT.

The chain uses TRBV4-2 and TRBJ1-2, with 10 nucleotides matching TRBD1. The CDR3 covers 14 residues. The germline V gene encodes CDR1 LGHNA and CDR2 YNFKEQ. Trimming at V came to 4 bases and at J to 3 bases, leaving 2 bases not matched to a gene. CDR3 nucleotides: TGTGCCAGCAGCCCAGGGACAGGGGACTATGGCTACACCTTC. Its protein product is CASSPGTGDYGYTF.

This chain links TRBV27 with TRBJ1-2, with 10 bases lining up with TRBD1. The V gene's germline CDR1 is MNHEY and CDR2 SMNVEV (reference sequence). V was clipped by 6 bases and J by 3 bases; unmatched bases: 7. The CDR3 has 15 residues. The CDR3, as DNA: TGTGCCAGCAGGCTCACCGGGACAGGGGACTATGGCTACACCTTC. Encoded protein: CASRLTGTGDYGYTF.

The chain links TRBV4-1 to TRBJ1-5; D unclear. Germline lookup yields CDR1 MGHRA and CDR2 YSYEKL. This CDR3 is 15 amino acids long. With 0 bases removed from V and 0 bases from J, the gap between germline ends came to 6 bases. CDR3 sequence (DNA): TGCGCCAGCAGCCAAGACGGCGGTAGCAATCAGCCCCAGCATTTT. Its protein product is CASSQDGGSNQPQHF.

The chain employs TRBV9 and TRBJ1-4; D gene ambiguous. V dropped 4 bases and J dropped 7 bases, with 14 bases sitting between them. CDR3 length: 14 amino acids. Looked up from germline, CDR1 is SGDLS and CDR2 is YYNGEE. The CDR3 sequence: CASSPTGSAEKLFF. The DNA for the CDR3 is TGTGCCAGCAGCCCTACGGGGTCGGCTGAAAAACTGTTTTTT.

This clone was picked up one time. CDR3 sequence (DNA): TGCGCCAGCAGCCAAGCCTCACAGGTACGGAACACTGAAGCTTTCTTT. This codes for CASSQASQVRNTEAFF. The chain combines TRBV4-3 with TRBJ1-1; possible D gene TRBD1, 5 bases. The CDR3 is 16 amino acids. V lost 1 base to trimming and J lost 1 base, with 13 bases between them. Germline V CDR1 and CDR2: LGHNA, YSLEER.